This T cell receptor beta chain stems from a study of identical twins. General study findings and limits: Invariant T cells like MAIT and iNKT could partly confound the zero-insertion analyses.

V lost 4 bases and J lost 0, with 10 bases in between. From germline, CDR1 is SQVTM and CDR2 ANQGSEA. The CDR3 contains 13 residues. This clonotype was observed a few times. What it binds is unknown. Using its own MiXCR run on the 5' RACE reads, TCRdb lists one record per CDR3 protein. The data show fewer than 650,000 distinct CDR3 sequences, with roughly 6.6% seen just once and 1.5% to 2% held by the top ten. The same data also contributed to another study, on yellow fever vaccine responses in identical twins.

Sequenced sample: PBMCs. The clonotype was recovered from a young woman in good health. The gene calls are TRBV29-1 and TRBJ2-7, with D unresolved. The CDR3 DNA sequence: TGCAGCGTTGCCGCGTTGCACTCCTACGAGCAGTACTTC. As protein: CSVAALHSYEQYF.